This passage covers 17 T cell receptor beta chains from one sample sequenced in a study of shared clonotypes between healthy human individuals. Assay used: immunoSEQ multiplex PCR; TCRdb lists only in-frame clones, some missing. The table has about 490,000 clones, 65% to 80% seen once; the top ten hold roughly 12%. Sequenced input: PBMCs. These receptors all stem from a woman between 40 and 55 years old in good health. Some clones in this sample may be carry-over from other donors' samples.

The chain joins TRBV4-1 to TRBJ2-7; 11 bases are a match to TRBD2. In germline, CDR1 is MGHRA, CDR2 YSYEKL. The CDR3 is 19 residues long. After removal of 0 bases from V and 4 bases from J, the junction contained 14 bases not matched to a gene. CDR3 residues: CASSQERGIIAGGRYEQYF. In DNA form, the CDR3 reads TGCGCCAGCAGCCAAGAGAGAGGGATAATAGCGGGAGGGAGGTACGAGCAGTACTTC.

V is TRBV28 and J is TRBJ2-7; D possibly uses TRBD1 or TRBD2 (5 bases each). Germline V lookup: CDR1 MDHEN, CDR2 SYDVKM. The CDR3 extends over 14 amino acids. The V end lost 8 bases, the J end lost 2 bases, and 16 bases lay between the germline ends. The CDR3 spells CASGGHLVPYEQYF. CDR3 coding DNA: TGTGCCAGCGGAGGACACCTAGTTCCCTACGAGCAGTACTTC.

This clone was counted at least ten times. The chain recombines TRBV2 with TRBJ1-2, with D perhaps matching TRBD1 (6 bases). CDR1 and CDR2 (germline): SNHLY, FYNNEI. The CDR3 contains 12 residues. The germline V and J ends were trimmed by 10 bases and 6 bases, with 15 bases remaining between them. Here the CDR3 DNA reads TGTGCCACACAAGGGGGATCGAATGGCTACACCTTC. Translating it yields CATQGGSNGYTF.

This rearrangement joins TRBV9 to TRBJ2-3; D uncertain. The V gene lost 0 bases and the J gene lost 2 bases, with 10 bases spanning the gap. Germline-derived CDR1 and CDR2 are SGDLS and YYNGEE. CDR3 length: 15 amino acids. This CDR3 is CASSVGVGNTDTQYF. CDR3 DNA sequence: TGTGCCAGCAGCGTAGGTGTCGGAAACACAGATACGCAGTATTTT.

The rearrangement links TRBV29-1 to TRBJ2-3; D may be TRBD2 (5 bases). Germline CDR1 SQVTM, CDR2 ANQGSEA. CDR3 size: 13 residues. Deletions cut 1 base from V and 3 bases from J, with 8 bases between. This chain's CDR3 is CSVEASQTDTQYF. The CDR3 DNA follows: TGCAGCGTTGAAGCTAGCCAGACAGATACGCAGTATTTT.

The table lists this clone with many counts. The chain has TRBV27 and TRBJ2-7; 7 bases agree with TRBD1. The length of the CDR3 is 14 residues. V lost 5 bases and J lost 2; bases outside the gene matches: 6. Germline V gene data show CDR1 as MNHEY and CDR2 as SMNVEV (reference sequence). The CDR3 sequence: CASSLWDRTYEQYF. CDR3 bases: TGTGCCAGCAGTCTGTGGGACAGAACCTACGAGCAGTACTTC.

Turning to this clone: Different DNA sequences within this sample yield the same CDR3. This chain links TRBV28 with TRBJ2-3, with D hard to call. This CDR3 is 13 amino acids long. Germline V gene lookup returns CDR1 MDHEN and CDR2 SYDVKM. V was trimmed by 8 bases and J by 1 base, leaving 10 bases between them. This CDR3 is CASRSSGTDTQYF. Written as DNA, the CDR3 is TGTGCCAGCCGGTCATCCGGCACAGATACGCAGTATTTT.

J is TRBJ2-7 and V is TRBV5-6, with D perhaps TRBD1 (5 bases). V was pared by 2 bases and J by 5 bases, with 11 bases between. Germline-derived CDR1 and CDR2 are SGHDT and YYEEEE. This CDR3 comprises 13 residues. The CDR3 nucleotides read TGTGCCAGCAGCTTAGGGGTAGTCGACGAGCAGTACTTC. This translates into CASSLGVVDEQYF.

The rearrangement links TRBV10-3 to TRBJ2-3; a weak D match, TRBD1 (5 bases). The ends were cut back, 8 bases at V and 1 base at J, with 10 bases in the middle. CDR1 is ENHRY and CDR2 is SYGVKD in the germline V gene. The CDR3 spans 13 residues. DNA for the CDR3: TGTGCCATCGGAGACAGCCGCACAGATACGCAGTATTTT. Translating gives CAIGDSRTDTQYF.

The CDR3: CASSLSQDNEQFF. CDR3 in DNA: TGTGCCAGCAGCTTAAGTCAGGACAATGAGCAGTTCTTC. J is TRBJ2-1 and V is TRBV7-9; D gene unclear. The germline V gene encodes CDR1 SEHNR and CDR2 FQNEAQ (reference sequence). This CDR3 contains 13 residues. V dropped 2 bases and J dropped 5 bases, with 7 bases sitting between them.

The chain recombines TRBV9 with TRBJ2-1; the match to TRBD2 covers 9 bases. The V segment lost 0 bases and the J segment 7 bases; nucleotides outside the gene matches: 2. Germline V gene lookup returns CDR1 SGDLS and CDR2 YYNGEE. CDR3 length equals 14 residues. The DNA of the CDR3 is TGTGCCAGCAGCGTAGGCGGGAGGGGTAATGAGCAGTTCTTC. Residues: CASSVGGRGNEQFF.

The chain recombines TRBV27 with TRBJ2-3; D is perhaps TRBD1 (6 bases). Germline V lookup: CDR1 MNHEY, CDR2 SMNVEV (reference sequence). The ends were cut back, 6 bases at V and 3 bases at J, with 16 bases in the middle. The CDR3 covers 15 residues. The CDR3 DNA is TGTGCCAGCAGCCCCCAGGGGCACGATACAGATACGCAGTATTTT. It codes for CASSPQGHDTDTQYF.

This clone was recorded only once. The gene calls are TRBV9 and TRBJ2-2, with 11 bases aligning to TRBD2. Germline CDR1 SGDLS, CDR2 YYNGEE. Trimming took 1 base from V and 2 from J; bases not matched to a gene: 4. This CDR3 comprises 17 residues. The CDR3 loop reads CASSVYSGRANTGELFF. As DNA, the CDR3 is TGTGCCAGCAGCGTATATAGCGGGAGGGCAAACACCGGGGAGCTGTTTTTT.

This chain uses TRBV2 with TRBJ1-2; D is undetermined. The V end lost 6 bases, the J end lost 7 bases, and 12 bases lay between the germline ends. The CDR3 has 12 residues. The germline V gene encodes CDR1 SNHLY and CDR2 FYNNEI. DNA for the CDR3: TGTGCCAGCAGCGGAGGGTTGTTTGGCTACACCTTC. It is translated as CASSGGLFGYTF.

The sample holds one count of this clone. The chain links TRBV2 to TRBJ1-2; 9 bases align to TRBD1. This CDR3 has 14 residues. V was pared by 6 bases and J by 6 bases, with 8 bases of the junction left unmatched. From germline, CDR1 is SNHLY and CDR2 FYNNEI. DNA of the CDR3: TGTGCCAGCAGCCCACAGGGGGCGCGGGATGGCTACACCTTC. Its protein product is CASSPQGARDGYTF.

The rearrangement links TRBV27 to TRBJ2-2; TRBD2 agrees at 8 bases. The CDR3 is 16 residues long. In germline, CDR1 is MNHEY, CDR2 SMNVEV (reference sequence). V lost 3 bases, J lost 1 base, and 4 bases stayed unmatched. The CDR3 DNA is TGTGCCAGCAGTTTGGGCGGGAGGTGGAACACCGGGGAGCTGTTTTTT. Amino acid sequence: CASSLGGRWNTGELFF.

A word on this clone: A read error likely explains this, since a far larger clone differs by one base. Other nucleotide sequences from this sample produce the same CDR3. CDR3 region: CAWSVLGHGQETQYF. In DNA, the CDR3 is TGTGCCTGGAGCGTACTCGGACACGGCCAAGAGACCCAGTACTTC. The V gene is TRBV30, the J gene TRBJ2-5, with a weak D call TRBD1 (5 bases). V was trimmed by 3 bases and J by 1 base, leaving 15 bases between them. This CDR3 has 15 residues. Germline V gene sequence: CDR1 GTSNPN, CDR2 SVGIG (reference sequence).